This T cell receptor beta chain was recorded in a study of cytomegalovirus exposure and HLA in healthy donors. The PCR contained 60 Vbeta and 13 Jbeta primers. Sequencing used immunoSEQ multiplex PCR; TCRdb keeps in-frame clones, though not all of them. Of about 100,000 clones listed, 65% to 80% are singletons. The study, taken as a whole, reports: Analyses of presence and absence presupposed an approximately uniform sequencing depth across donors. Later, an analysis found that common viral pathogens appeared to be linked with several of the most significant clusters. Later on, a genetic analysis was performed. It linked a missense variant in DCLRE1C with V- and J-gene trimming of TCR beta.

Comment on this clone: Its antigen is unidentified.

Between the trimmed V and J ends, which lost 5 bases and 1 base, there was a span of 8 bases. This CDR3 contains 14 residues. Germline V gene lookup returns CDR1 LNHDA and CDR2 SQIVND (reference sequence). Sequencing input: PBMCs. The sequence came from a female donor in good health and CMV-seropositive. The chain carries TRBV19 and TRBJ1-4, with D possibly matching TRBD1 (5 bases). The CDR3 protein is CASSWQGTNEKLFF. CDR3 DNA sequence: TGTGCCAGTAGTTGGCAGGGAACTAATGAAAAACTGTTTTTT. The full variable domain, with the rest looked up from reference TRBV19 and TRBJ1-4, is DGGITQSPKYLFRKEGQNVTLSCEQNLNHDAMYWYRQDPGQGLRLIYYSQIVNDFQKGDIAEGYSVSREKKESFPLTVTSAQKNPTAFYLCASSWQGTNEKLFFGSGTQLSVL.